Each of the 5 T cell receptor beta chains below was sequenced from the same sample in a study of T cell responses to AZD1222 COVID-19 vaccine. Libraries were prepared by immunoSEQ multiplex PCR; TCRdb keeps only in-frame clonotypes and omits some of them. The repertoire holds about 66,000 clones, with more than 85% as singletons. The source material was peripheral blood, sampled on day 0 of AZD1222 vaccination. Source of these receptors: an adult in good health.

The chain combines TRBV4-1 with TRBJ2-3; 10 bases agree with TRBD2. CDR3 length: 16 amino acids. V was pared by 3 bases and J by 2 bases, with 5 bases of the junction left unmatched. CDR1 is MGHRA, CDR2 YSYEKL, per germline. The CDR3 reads CASSHTTSGITDTQYF. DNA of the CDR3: TGCGCCAGCAGCCATACTACTAGCGGGATCACAGATACGCAGTATTTT.

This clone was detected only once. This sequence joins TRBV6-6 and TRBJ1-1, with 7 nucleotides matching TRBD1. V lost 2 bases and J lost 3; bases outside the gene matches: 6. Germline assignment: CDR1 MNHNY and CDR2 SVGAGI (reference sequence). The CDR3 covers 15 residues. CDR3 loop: CASSYPSQGDTEAFF. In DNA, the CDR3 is TGTGCCAGCAGTTACCCTTCTCAGGGGGACACTGAAGCTTTCTTT.

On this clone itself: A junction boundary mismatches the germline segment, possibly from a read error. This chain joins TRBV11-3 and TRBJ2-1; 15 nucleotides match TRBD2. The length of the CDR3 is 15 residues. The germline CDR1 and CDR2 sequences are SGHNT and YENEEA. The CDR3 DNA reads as TGTGCCAGCAGATTAGGACTAGCGGGGGGGCGAGAGCAGTTCTTC. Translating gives CASRLGLAGGREQFF.

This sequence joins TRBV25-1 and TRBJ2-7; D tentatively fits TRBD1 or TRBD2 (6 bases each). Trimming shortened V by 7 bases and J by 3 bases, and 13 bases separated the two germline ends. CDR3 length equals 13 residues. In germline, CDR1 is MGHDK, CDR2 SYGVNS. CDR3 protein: CASMDSGLYEQYF. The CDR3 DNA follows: TGTGCCAGCATGGACAGCGGGCTCTACGAGCAGTACTTC.

In DNA, the CDR3 is TGCGCCAGCAGCCTCGGGACACCAAATCAGCCCCAGCATTTT. Its protein product is CASSLGTPNQPQHF. This rearrangement joins TRBV5-1 to TRBJ1-5, with a tentative D call TRBD1 (6 bases). The CDR3 has 14 amino acids. Deletions cut 4 bases from V and 4 bases from J, with 12 bases between. Germline lookup yields CDR1 SGHRS and CDR2 YFSETQ.